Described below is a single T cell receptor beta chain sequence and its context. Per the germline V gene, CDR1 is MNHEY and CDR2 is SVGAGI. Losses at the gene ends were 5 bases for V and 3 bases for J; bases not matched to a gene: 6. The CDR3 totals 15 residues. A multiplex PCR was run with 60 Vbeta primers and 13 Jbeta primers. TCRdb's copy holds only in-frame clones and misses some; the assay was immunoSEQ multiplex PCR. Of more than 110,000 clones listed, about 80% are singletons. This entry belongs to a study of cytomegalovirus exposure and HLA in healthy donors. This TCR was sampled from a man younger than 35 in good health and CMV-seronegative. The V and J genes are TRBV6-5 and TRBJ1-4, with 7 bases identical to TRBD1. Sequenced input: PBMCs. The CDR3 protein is CASSSRDRPNEKLFF. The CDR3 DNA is TGTGCCAGCAGTAGCCGGGACAGACCTAATGAAAAACTGTTTTTT.